A single sample gave rise to the 10 T cell receptor beta chains below, sequenced in a study of CD8 T cells in ankylosing spondylitis. One entry per CDR3 protein, called by TCRdb with MiXCR from the 5' RACE reads. The sample includes some 120,000 distinct CDR3 sequences, 7% of them seen just once. The sequenced material came from blood, either unsorted or a sorted T cell fraction (not recorded which). The source is a male donor with ankylosing spondylitis or in good health (not recorded which).

The chain recombines TRBV20-1 with TRBJ1-5; D is unresolved. The CDR3 runs 13 residues. Per the germline V gene, CDR1 is DFQATT and CDR2 is SNEGSKA (reference sequence). V lost 5 bases and J lost 7, with 15 bases in between. CDR3 in DNA: TGCAGTGCTCCCCCCGGGTGGGGACAGCCCCAGCATTTT. As protein: CSAPPGWGQPQHF.

This clonotype was recorded many times. The chain couples TRBV4-2 to TRBJ1-2, with D perhaps TRBD1 (6 bases). CDR3 length: 14 amino acids. The germline gives CDR1 LGHNA, CDR2 YNFKEQ. V was clipped by 4 bases and J by 10 bases, with 19 bases between them. CDR3: CASSPGQNPLDYTF. The CDR3 DNA is TGTGCCAGCAGCCCGGGACAAAACCCCCTTGACTACACCTTC.

At least ten counts were recorded for this clonotype. V gene TRBV27 combines with J gene TRBJ2-7; D is unclear. This CDR3 is built from 14 residues. The germline gives CDR1 MNHEY, CDR2 SMNVEV (reference sequence). The ends were cut back, 2 bases at V and 2 bases at J, with 10 bases in the middle. The CDR3 sequence: CASSLGPRTYEQYF. The CDR3 DNA is TGTGCCAGCAGTTTAGGTCCTAGAACCTACGAGCAGTACTTC.

This clonotype was counted at least ten times. V gene TRBV11-2 combines with J gene TRBJ1-2; D is ambiguous. Germline CDR1 SGHAT, CDR2 FQNNGV. The CDR3 covers 12 residues. The V end lost 5 bases, the J end lost 8 bases, and 12 bases lay between the germline ends. CDR3 in DNA: TGTGCCAGCAGCCCCGGAGTGGGCGGCTACACCTTC. It is translated as CASSPGVGGYTF.

This clonotype turned up a few times. This rearrangement joins TRBV11-2 to TRBJ2-7; no clear D. Between the trimmed V and J ends, which lost 1 base and 1 base, there was a span of 11 bases. The CDR3 has 15 amino acids. Germline V gene data show CDR1 as SGHAT and CDR2 as FQNNGV. CDR3 bases: TGTGCCAGCAGCTTAGTCCTCTCCCCTTCCTACGAGCAGTACTTC. It encodes CASSLVLSPSYEQYF. Variable domain in full (rest from reference TRBV11-2 and TRBJ2-7): EAGVAQSPRYKIIEKRQSVAFWCNPISGHATLYWYQQILGQGPKLLIQFQNNGVVDDSQLPKDRFSAERLKGVDSTLKIQPAKLEDSAVYLCASSLVLSPSYEQYFGPGTRLTVT.

Ten or more counts support this clonotype. The J gene is TRBJ1-1, the V gene TRBV20-1; D call uncertain. The CDR3 is 11 residues long. CDR1 is DFQATT and CDR2 is SNEGSKA in the germline V gene (reference sequence). Trimming pared 6 bases from V and 3 bases from J, leaving 8 bases between. The CDR3 is CSARRDTEAFF. CDR3 coding DNA: TGCAGTGCGAGGAGGGACACTGAAGCTTTCTTT.

This clonotype has a count of ten or more. The chain combines TRBV6-1 with TRBJ2-7; TRBD1 agrees at 8 bases. With V trimmed by 4 bases and J by 5 bases, 7 bases remained unmatched. The CDR3 consists of 14 residues. CDR1 and CDR2 (germline): MNHNS, SASEGT. The CDR3 here is CASSGGQGSHEQYF. CDR3 sequence (DNA): TGTGCCAGCAGTGGCGGACAGGGTTCCCACGAGCAGTACTTC.

With regard to this clonotype: At one boundary the junction diverges from the germline segment, which might be a read error. The chain recombines TRBV18 with TRBJ2-5; possibly TRBD1 or TRBD2 for D (6 bases each). This CDR3 spans 15 amino acids. The germline CDR1 and CDR2 sequences are KGHSH and LQKENI. CDR3 sequence reads: CASSPQGDLQDTQYF. CDR3 sequence (DNA): TGTGCCAGCTCACCACAGGGGGACTTACAAGATACCCAGTACTTC. Complete variable domain (other parts from reference TRBV18 and TRBJ2-5): NAGVMQNPRHLVRRRGQEARLRCSPMKGHSHVYWYRQLPEEGLKFMVYLQKENIIDESGMPKERFSAEFPKEGPSILRIQQVVRGDSAAYFCASSPQGDLQDTQYFGPGTRLLVL.

There are many counts of this clonotype. The chain links TRBV4-1 to TRBJ2-1, with D unclear. The V end lost 2 bases, the J end lost 5 bases, and 16 bases lay between the germline ends. The CDR3 covers 16 residues. Germline loops: CDR1 MGHRA, CDR2 YSYEKL. In DNA, the CDR3 is TGCGCCAGCAGCCAATCCGGGTTCAGGACGGACAATGAGCAGTTCTTC. Its protein product is CASSQSGFRTDNEQFF.

This clonotype was observed at least ten times. This chain links TRBV5-1 with TRBJ2-1, with TRBD2 matching over 7 bases. The V gene's germline CDR1 is SGHRS and CDR2 YFSETQ. V trimming: 5 bases; J trimming: 10 bases; junction bases outside the gene matches: 21. The CDR3 extends over 17 amino acids. The CDR3 DNA follows: TGCGCCAGCAGAGATTCGCTCTCAGCGGGGCAGACGAAAGAGCAGTTCTTC. As protein: CASRDSLSAGQTKEQFF. Full variable domain (rest looked up from reference TRBV5-1 and TRBJ2-1): KAGVTQTPRYLIKTRGQQVTLSCSPISGHRSVSWYQQTPGQGLQFLFEYFSETQRNKGNFPGRFSGRQFSNSRSEMNVSTLELGDSALYLCASRDSLSAGQTKEQFFGPGTRLTVL.